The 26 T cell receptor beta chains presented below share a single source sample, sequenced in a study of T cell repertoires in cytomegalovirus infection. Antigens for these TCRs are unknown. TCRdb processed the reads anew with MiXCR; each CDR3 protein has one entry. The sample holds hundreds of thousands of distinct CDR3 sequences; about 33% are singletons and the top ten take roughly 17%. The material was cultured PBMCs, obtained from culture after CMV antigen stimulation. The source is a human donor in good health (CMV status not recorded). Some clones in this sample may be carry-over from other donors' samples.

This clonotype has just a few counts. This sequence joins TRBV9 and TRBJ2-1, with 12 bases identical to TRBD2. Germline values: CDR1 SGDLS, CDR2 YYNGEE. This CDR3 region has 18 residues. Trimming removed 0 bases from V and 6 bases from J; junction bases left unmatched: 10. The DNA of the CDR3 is TGTGCCAGCAGCGTAGCTACCACTAGCGGGAGGTGGATCAATGAGCAGTTCTTC. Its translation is CASSVATTSGRWINEQFF.

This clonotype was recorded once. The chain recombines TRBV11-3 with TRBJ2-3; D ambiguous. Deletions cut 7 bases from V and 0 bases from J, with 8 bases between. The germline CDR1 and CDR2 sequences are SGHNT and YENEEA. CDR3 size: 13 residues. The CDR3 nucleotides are TGTGCCAGCAATAGAGGTAGCACAGATACGCAGTATTTT. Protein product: CASNRGSTDTQYF.

CDR3 sequence reads: CASSRNGTGRNQPQHF. The CDR3 region has the DNA TGTGCCAGCAGCAGAAACGGGACAGGTCGCAATCAGCCCCAGCATTTT. The chain combines TRBV7-1 with TRBJ1-5, with TRBD1 matching 8 bases. TRBV7-1 is labeled an ORF, and its function is uncertain. The CDR3 length is 16 residues. The trim removed 5 bases at V and 2 bases at J, leaving 8 bases unmatched.

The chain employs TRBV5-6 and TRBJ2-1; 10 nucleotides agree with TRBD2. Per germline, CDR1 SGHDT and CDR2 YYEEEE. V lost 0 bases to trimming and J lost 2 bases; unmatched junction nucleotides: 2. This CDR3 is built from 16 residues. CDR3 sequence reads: CASSLALAGTYNEQFF. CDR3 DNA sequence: TGTGCCAGCAGCTTGGCACTAGCGGGGACCTACAATGAGCAGTTCTTC.

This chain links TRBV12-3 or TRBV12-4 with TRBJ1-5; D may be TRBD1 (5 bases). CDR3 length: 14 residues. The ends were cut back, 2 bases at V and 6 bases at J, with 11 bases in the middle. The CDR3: CASSLSGGSQPQHF. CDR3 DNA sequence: TGTGCCAGCAGTTTATCGGGGGGAAGTCAGCCCCAGCATTTT.

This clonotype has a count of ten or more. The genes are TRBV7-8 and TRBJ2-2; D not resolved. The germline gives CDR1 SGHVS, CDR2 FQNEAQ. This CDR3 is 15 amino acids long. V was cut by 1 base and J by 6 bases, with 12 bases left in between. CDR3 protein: CASSLGSALPGELFF. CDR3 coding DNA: TGTGCCAGCAGCTTAGGTTCGGCGCTTCCCGGGGAGCTGTTTTTT.

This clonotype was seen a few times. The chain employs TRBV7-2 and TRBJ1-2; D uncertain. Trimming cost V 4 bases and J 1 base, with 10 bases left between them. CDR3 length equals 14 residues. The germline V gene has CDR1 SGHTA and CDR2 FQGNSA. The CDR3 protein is CASSSPAVNYGYTF. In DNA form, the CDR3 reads TGTGCCAGCAGCTCTCCGGCGGTTAACTATGGCTACACCTTC.

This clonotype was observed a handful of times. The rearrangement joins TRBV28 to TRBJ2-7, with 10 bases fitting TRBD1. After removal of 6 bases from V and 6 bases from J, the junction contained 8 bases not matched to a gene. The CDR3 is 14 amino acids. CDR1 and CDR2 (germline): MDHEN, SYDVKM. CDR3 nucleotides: TGTGCCAGCAGCAATCCCGGGACAGGGGTCGAGCAGTACTTC. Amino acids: CASSNPGTGVEQYF.

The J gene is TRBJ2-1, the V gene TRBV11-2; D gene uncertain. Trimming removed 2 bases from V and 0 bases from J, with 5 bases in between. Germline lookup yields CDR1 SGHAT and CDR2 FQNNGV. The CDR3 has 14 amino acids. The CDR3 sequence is CASSLTNSYNEQFF. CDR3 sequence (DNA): TGTGCCAGCAGCTTAACTAACTCCTACAATGAGCAGTTCTTC.

CDR3 sequence (DNA): TGTGCCAGCAGTTACGCGGGAAGTGCGGGACAGGGATTCTCACCCCTCCACTTT. As protein: CASSYAGSAGQGFSPLHF. The genes are TRBV6-2 or TRBV6-3 and TRBJ1-6; TRBD1 agrees at 9 bases. With V trimmed by 2 bases and J by 10 bases, 15 bases remained unmatched. The germline gives CDR1 MNHEY, CDR2 SVGEGT. This CDR3 is 18 amino acids long.

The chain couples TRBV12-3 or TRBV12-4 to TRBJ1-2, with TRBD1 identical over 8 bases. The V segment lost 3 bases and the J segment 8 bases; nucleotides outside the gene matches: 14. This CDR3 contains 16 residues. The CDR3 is CASSFGGTGGGWGYTF. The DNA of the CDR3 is TGTGCCAGCAGTTTTGGGGGGACAGGCGGGGGGTGGGGCTACACCTTC.

Here the CDR3 reads CASSPMAGTTDTQYF. The CDR3 nucleotides are TGTGCCAGCAGTCCCATGGCGGGTACCACAGATACGCAGTATTTT. The chain is built from TRBV12-3 or TRBV12-4 and TRBJ2-3, with a tentative D call TRBD2 (5 bases). Trimming took off 5 bases at V and 2 bases at J, with 14 bases between the two ends. CDR3 size: 15 residues.

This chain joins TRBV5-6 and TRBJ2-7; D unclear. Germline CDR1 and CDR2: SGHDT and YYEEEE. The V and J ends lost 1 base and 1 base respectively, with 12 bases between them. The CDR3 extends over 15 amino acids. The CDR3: CASSLYRQASYEQYV. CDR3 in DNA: TGTGCCAGCAGCTTGTATCGGCAGGCATCCTACGAGCAGTACGTC.

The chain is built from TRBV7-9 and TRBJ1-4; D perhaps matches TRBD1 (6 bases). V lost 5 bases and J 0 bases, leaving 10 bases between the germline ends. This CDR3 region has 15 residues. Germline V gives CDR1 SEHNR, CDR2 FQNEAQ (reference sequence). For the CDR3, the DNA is TGTGCCAGCAGCACGACAGGTGCAACTAATGAAAAACTGTTTTTT. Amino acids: CASSTTGATNEKLFF. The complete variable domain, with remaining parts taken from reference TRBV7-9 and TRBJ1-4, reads DTGVSQNPRHKITKRGQNVTFRCDPISEHNRLYWYRQTLGQGPEFLTYFQNEAQLEKSRLLSDRFSAERPKGSFSTLEIQRTEQGDSAMYLCASSTTGATNEKLFFGSGTQLSVL.

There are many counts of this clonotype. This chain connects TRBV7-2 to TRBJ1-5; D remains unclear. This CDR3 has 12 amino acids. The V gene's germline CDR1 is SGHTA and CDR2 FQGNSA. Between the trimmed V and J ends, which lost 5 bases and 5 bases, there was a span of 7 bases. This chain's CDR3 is CASSRYDQPQHF. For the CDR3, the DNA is TGTGCCAGCAGCCGATACGATCAGCCCCAGCATTTT.

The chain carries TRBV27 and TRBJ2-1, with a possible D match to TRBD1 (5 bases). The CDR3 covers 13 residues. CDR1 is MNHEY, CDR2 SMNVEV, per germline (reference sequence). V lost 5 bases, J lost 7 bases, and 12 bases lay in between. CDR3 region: CASSVPGWNEQFF. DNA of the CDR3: TGTGCCAGCAGTGTCCCAGGGTGGAATGAGCAGTTCTTC.

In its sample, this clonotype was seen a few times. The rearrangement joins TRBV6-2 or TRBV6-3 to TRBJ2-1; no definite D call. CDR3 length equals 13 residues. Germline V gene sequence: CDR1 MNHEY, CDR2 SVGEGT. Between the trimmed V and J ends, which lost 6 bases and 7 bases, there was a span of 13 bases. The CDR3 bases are TGTGCCAGCAGCCCCCAGGCTCGGAATGAGCAGTTCTTC. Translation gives CASSPQARNEQFF.

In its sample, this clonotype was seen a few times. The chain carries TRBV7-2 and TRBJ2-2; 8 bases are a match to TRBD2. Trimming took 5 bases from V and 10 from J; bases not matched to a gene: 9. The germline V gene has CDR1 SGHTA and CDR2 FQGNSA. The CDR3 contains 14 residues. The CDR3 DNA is TGTGCCAGCAGCCCCCTTAGCGGGGTCGCGGAGCTGTTTTTT. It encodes CASSPLSGVAELFF.

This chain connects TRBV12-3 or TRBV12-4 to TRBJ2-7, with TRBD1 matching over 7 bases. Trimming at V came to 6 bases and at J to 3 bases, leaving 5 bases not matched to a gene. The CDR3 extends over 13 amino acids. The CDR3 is CASSPGQLYEQYF. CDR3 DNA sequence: TGTGCCAGCAGCCCGGGACAGCTCTACGAGCAGTACTTC.

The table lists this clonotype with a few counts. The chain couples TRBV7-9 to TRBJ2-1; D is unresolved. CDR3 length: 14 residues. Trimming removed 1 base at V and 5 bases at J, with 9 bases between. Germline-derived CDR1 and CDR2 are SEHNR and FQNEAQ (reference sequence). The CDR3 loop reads CASSLVTGNNEQFF. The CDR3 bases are TGTGCCAGCAGCTTAGTAACGGGTAACAATGAGCAGTTCTTC.

As DNA, the CDR3 is TGCGCCAGCAGTGAGCCTAGCGGGAGGGCTCTCAATGAGCAGTTCTTC. Its translation: CASSEPSGRALNEQFF. The chain links TRBV10-2 to TRBJ2-1, with 12 nucleotides matching TRBD2. This CDR3 is built from 16 residues. The germline CDR1 and CDR2 sequences are WSHSY and SAAADI. Germline trimming cut 2 bases from V and 6 bases from J; bases unmatched to any gene: 5.

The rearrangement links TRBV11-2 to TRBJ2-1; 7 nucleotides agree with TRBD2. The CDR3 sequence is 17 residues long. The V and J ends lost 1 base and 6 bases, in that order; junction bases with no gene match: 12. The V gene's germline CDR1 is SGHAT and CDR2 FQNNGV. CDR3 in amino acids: CASSLARLADVSNEQFF. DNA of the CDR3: TGTGCCAGCAGCTTAGCCAGGCTAGCGGATGTTTCCAATGAGCAGTTCTTC.

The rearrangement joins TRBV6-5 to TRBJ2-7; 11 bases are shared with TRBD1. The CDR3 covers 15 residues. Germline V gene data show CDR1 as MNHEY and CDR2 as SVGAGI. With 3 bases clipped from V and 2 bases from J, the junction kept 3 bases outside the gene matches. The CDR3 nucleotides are TGTGCCAGCAGTTATGGGACAGGGGGGACCTACGAGCAGTACTTC. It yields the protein CASSYGTGGTYEQYF.

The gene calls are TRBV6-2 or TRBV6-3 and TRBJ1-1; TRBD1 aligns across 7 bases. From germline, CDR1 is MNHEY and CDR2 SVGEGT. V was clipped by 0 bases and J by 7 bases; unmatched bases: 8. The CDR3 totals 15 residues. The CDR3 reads CASSYSNRGFNEAFF. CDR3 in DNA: TGTGCCAGCAGTTACTCGAACAGGGGTTTCAATGAAGCTTTCTTT.

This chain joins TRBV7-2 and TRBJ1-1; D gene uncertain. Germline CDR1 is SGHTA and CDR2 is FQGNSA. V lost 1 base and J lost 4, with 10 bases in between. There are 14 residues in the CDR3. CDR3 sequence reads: CASSLGVLGTEAFF. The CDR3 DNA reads TGTGCCAGCAGCTTAGGGGTATTGGGCACTGAAGCTTTCTTT.

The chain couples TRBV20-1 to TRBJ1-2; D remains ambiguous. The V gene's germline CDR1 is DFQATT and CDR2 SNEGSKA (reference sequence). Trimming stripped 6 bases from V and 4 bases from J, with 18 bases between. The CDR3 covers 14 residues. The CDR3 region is CSAREAVGGYGYTF. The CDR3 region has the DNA TGCAGTGCGAGGGAAGCGGTCGGAGGCTATGGCTACACCTTC.